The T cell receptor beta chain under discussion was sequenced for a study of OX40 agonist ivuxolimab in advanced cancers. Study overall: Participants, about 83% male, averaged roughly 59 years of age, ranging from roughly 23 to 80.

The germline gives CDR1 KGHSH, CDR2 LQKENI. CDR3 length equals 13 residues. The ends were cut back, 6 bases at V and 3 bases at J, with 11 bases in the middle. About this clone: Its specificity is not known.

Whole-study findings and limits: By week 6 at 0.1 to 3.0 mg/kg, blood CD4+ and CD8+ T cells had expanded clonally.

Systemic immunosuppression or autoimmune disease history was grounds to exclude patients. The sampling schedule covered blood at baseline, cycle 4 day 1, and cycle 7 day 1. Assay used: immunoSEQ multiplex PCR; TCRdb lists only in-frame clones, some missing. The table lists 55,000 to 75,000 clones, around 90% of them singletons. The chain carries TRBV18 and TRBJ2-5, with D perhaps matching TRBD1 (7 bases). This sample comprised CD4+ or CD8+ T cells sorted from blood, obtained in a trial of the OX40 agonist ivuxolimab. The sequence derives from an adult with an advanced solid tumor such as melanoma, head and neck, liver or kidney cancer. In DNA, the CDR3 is TGTGCCAGCTCGGCGGGGACAGAAGAGACCCAGTACTTC. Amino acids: CASSAGTEETQYF.